The clone carrying this T cell receptor beta chain was seen a single time. Looked up from germline, CDR1 is KGHDR and CDR2 is SFDVKD. V dropped 2 bases and J dropped 4; count of bases not matched to a gene: 14. CDR3 length equals 18 residues. This sample was taken from a study of blood T cell repertoires in COVID-19. As for the study in general: The United States, Italy and Spain were the sources of the acute and convalescent COVID-19 samples. Sample material is recorded as cDNA or gDNA derived from T cells, B-cell-depleted T cells, or PBMCs.

Enrolled during active infection, Seattle patients were then followed longitudinally. How the authors handled the data: Reference gene primers were amplified, and this amplification served to estimate nucleated cell counts. Data came from immunoSEQ multiplex PCR; TCRdb stores just in-frame clones and leaves some out. The V and J calls and clone size are taken from that table; D and trimming were inferred from the DNA. The table has around 150,000 clones, about 90% seen once. The TCR comes from a man aged 25-45 years with COVID-19, enrolled during active disease. Sequenced input: peripheral blood. The chain has TRBV24-1 and TRBJ2-7, with TRBD1 identical over 9 bases. DNA of the CDR3: TGTGCCACCAGTGATTCCCGGGACAGGGTTCCGCTGGGGTACGAGCAGTACTTC. Residues: CATSDSRDRVPLGYEQYF.